The rows below give T cell receptor beta chains drawn from one sample of a study of T cell changes during pregnancy in multiple sclerosis. Sequenced by immunoSEQ multiplex PCR; TCRdb stores in-frame clones only, minus some. The sample has roughly 57,000 clones, 80% to 95% seen once. This specimen was CD4+ T cells from peripheral blood mononuclear cells, taken after pregnancy. These receptor sequences come from a female donor with multiple sclerosis, enrolled in a pregnancy study. CDR3s include the opening cysteine and the closing phenylalanine or tryptophan. The order of the fields is J gene, V gene, CDR3 length, CDR3 protein.

TRBJ1-1,TRBV5-5,14,CASSLNLGAVLAFF
TRBJ1-2,TRBV6-5,15,CASSYEPQGIDGYTF
TRBJ2-5,TRBV7-8,13,CASSHTRSETQYF
TRBJ2-3,TRBV5-8,15,CASSLLSGGPDTQYF
TRBJ1-3,TRBV5-4,15,CASSLAQGQGNTIYF
TRBJ2-6,TRBV7-3,18,CASSPRGGISSGANVLTF
TRBJ2-7,TRBV7-2,13,CASASRGGYEQYF
TRBJ2-1,TRBV13,14,CASSLVVAANEQFF
TRBJ1-2,TRBV29-1,12,CSVDAGNNGYTF
TRBJ1-6,TRBV29-1,13,CSVEEGGNSPLHF
TRBJ1-3,TRBV6-1,12,CASKAGENTIYF
TRBJ2-7,TRBV18,15,CASSPRLAGAYEQYF
TRBJ2-3,TRBV5-4,13,CASSLPSTDTQYF
TRBJ1-6,TRBV7-3,14,CASSLVGLETPLHF
TRBJ2-6,TRBV7-9,17,CASSLDSVGPGANVLTF
TRBJ2-3,TRBV29-1,17,CSSLGAAGTGATDTQYF
TRBJ2-5,TRBV29-1,15,CSVEDPVRIEETQYF
TRBJ1-1,TRBV30,12,CAWSGEGRAAFF
TRBJ1-6,TRBV10-1,18,CAAPRGQGPQGYNSPLHF
TRBJ2-1,TRBV18,16,CASSPGTSGALVGQFF
TRBJ2-7,TRBV2,11,CASSTGGEQYF
TRBJ2-7,TRBV4-2,16,CASSQDGGGVSYEQYF
TRBJ1-2,TRBV29-1,10,CSVVADGYTF
TRBJ2-3,TRBV9,18,CASSVGPGTSGGGSTQYF
TRBJ1-6,TRBV2,16,CASSLGQGGVGSPLHF